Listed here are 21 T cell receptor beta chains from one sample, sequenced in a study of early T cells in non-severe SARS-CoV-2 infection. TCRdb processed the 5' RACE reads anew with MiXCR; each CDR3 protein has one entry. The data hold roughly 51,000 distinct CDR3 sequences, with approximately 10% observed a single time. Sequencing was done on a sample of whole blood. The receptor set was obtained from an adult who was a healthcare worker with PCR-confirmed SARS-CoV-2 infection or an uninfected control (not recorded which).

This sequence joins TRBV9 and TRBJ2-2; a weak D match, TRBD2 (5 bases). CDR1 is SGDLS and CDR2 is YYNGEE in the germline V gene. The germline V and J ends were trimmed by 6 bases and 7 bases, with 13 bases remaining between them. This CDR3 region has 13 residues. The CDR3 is CASNRETGGELFF. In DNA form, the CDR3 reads TGTGCCAGCAACCGGGAAACTGGCGGGGAGCTGTTTTTT.

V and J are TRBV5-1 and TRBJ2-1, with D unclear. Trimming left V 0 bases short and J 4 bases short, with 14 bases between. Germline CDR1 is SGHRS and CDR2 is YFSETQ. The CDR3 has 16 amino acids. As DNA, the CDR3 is TGCGCCAGCAGCTTGGGCTATGACTCACCATACAATGAGCAGTTCTTC. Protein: CASSLGYDSPYNEQFF.

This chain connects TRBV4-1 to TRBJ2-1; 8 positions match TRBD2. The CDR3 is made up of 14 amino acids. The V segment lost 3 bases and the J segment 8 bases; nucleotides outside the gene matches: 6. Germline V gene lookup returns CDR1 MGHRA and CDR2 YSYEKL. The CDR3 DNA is TGCGCCAGCAGCCATTCCCTGCGGGGGGATGAGCAGTTCTTC. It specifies CASSHSLRGDEQFF.

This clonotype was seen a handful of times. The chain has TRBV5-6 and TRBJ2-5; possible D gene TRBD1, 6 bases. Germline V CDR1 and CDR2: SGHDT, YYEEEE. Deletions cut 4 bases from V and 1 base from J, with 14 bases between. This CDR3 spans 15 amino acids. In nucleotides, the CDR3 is TGTGCCAGCAGCCCCGGGACATGGCGCCAAGAGACCCAGTACTTC. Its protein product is CASSPGTWRQETQYF.

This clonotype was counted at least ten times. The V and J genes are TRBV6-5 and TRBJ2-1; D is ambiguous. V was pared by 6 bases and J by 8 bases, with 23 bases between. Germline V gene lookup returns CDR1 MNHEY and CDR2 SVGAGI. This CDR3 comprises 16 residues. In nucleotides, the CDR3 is TGTGCCAGCAGCCCCGACGGACCGTCACCTACGGATGAGCAGTTCTTC. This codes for CASSPDGPSPTDEQFF.

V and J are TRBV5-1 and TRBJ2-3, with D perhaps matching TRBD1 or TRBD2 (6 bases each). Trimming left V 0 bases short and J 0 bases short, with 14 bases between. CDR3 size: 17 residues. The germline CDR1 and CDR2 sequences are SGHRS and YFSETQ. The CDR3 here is CASSLAYGGTSTDTQYF. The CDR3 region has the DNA TGCGCCAGCAGCTTGGCCTATGGCGGGACAAGCACAGATACGCAGTATTTT. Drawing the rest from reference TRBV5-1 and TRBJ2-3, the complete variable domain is KAGVTQTPRYLIKTRGQQVTLSCSPISGHRSVSWYQQTPGQGLQFLFEYFSETQRNKGNFPGRFSGRQFSNSRSEMNVSTLELGDSALYLCASSLAYGGTSTDTQYFGPGTRLTVL.

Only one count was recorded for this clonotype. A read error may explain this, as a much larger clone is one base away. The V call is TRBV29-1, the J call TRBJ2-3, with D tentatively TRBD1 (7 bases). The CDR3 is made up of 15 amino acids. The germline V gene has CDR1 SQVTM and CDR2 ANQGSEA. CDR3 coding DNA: TGCAGCGTTGAAGAGACAGGGCGGGGCACAGATATGCAGTATTTT. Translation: CSVEETGRGTDMQYF.

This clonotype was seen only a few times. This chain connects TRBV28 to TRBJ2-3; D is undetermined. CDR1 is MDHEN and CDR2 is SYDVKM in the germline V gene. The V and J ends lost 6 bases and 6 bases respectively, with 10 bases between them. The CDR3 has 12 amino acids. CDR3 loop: CASSRATDTQYF. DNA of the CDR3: TGTGCCAGCAGCCGAGCCACGGATACGCAGTATTTT.

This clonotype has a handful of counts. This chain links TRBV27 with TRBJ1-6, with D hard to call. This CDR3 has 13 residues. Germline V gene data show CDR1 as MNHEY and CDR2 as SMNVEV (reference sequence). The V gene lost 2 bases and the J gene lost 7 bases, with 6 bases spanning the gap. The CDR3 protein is CASSLNGNSPLHF. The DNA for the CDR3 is TGTGCCAGCAGTTTAAACGGGAATTCACCCCTCCACTTT.

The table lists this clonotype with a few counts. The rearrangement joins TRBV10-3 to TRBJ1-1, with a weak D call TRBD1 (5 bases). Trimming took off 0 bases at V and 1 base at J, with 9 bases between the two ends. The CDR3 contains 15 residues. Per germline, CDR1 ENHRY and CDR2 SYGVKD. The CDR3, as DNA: TGTGCCATCAGTGAGTCGAGGGACGGGAACACTGAAGCTTTCTTT. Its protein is CAISESRDGNTEAFF.

The CDR3 loop reads CASSIASSNTEAFF. CDR3 in DNA: TGTGCCAGTAGTATTGCCAGTTCGAACACTGAAGCTTTCTTT. The gene calls are TRBV19 and TRBJ1-1, with D hard to call. V shed 3 bases and J shed 1 base, with 9 bases lying between them. Germline V gene lookup returns CDR1 LNHDA and CDR2 SQIVND (reference sequence). This CDR3 has 14 residues. Looking up the rest from reference TRBV19 and TRBJ1-1 gives the full variable domain: DGGITQSPKYLFRKEGQNVTLSCEQNLNHDAMYWYRQDPGQGLRLIYYSQIVNDFQKGDIAEGYSVSREKKESFPLTVTSAQKNPTAFYLCASSIASSNTEAFFGQGTRLTVV.

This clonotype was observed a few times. In DNA form, the CDR3 reads TGTGCCAGTGCCCGGGTCAGGCAGGGGACCTACGAGCAGTACTTC. Encoded protein: CASARVRQGTYEQYF. The J gene is TRBJ2-7, the V gene TRBV19; tentatively, D is TRBD1 (6 bases). The germline V and J ends were trimmed by 8 bases and 2 bases, with 19 bases remaining between them. CDR1 and CDR2 from the germline V gene are LNHDA and SQIVND (reference sequence). The CDR3 length is 15 residues.

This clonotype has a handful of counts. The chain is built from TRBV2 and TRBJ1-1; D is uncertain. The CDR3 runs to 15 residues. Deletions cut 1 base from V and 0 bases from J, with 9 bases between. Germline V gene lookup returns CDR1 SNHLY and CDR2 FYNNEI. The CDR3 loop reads CASSEEARMNTEAFF. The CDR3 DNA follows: TGTGCCAGCAGTGAAGAAGCGAGAATGAACACTGAAGCTTTCTTT.

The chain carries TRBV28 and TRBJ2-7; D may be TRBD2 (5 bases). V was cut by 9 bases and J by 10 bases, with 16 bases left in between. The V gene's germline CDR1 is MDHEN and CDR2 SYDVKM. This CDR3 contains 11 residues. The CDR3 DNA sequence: TGTGCCAGTACCCTAGCCGGGTTTCAGTACTTC. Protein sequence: CASTLAGFQYF.

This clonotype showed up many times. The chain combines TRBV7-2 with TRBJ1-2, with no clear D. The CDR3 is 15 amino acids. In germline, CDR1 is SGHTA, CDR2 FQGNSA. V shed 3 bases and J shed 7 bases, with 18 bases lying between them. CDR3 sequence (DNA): TGTGCCAGCAGCTTCTTCGGTATCCCCACGTCTGGCTACACCTTC. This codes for CASSFFGIPTSGYTF.

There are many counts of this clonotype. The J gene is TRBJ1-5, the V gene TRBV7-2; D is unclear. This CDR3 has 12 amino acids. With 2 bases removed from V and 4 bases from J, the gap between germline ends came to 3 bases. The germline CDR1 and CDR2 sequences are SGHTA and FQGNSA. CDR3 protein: CASSLMNQPQHF. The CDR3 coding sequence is TGTGCCAGCAGCTTAATGAATCAGCCCCAGCATTTT.

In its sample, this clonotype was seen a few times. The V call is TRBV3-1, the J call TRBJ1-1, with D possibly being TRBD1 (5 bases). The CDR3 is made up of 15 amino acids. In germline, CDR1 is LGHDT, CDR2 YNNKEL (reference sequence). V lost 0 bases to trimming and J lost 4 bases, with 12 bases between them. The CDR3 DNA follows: TGTGCCAGCAGCCAAGATTATGGGGGGACCACTGAAGCTTTCTTT. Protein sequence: CASSQDYGGTTEAFF.

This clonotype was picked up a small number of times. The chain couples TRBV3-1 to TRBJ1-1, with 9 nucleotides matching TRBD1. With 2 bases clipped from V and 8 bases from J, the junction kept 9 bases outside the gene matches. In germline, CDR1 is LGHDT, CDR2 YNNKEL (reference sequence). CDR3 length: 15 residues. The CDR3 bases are TGTGCCAGCAGCCAATCAAACAGGGGGCTTTCGGAAGCTTTCTTT. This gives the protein CASSQSNRGLSEAFF.

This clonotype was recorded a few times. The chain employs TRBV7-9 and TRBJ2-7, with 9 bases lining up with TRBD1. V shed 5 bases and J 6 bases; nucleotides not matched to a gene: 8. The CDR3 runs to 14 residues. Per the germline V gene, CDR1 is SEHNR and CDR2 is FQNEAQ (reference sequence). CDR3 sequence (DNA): TGTGCCAGCAGCCTGGGACAGGGTATGTCCGAGCAGTACTTC. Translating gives CASSLGQGMSEQYF. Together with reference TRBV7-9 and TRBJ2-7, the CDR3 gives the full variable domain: DTGVSQNPRHKITKRGQNVTFRCDPISEHNRLYWYRQTLGQGPEFLTYFQNEAQLEKSRLLSDRFSAERPKGSFSTLEIQRTEQGDSAMYLCASSLGQGMSEQYFGPGTRLTVT.

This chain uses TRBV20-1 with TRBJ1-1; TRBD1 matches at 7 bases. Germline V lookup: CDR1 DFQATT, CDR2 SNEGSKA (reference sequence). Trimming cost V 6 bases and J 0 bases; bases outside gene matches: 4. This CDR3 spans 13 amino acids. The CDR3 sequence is CSAPGTVNTEAFF. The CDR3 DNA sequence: TGCAGTGCACCCGGGACAGTGAACACTGAAGCTTTCTTT.

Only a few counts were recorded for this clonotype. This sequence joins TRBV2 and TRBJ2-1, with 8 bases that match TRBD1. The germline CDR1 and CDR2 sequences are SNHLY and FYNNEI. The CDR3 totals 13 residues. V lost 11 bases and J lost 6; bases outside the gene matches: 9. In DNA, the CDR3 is TGTGCCGGACAGGGTCCCGGGGGCAATGAGCAGTTCTTC. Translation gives CAGQGPGGNEQFF.